This TCR beta chain was sequenced in a study of cytomegalovirus exposure and HLA in healthy donors. PCR primers comprised 60 Vbeta and 13 Jbeta primers. Method: immunoSEQ multiplex PCR; TCRdb's copy keeps in-frame clones and lacks some. This table holds about 110,000 clones, roughly 80% found once. This CDR3 region has 15 residues. From germline, CDR1 is SGHRS and CDR2 YFSETQ. The V and J ends lost 1 base and 6 bases, in that order; junction bases with no gene match: 6. Study-wide points: The study assumed roughly uniform donor sequencing depth for presence/absence analyses. Of the V segments, some could not be distinguished, including TRBV6-2 and TRBV6-3, and were excluded. In a later analysis, TCR beta V- and J-gene trimming showed a link to a missense DCLRE1C variant. The classifier, whose performance was assessed in both the original and validation cohorts, reportedly diagnosed cytomegalovirus status with high specificity and sensitivity.

Comment on this clone: Its antigen is still unknown.

The chain combines TRBV5-1 with TRBJ2-2, with 7 bases aligning to TRBD1. The sample was PBMCs. The clonotype was recovered from a man in his 60s in good health and CMV-seronegative. CDR3 protein: CASSLRGQGAGELFF. CDR3 nucleotides: TGCGCCAGCAGCTTGAGGGGGCAGGGGGCCGGGGAGCTGTTTTTT.